The text below deals with one T cell receptor beta chain. Its specificity is not known. Read sequence stops 3 residues before the CDR3 end, and the germline J gene provides the missing end. The data belong to a study of T cells in women clearing cervical HPV infection. About the research overall: Cases: HPV16-related CIN3 or worse on histology, a couple of invasive cancers. Blood came at first lesion visit for cases, post-clearance for controls.

The CDR3 is made up of 16 amino acids. Germline V gene data show CDR1 as MRHNA and CDR2 as SNTAGT. The study's findings and limits: Timing of associations relative to infection is unclear; T-cell subsets were not isolated. Richness plus V gene abundances separated cases from controls with AUC about 0.87.

Measured with immunoSEQ multiplex PCR; TCRdb has only the in-frame clones, and not every one. This sample's clone table lists approximately 13,000 clones. The sample was blood buffy coat. This chain connects TRBV6-4 to TRBJ1-2; no definite D call. This clonotype was obtained from a woman aged 18-70 years with a cervical HPV16 infection that either progressed to CIN3+ or cleared (not recorded which). The CDR3 here is CASRTSGSFVRDTYTF. The CDR3 DNA, read in part, is TGTGCCAGCAGGACTAGCGGGAGTTTTGTAAGAGATACC.